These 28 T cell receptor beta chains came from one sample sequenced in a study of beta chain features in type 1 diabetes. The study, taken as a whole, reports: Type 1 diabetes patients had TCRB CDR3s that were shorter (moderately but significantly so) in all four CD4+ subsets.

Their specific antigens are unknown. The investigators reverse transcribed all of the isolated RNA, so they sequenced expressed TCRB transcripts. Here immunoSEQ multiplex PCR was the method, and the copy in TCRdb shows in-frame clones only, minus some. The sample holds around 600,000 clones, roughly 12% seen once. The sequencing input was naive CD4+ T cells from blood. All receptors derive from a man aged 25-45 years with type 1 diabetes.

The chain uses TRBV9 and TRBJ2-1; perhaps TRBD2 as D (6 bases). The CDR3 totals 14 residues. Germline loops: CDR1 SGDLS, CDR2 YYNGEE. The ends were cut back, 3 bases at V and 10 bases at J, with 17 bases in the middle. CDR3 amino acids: CASSANVQTREQFF. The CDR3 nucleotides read TGTGCCAGCAGCGCCAACGTACAGACTAGAGAGCAGTTCTTC.

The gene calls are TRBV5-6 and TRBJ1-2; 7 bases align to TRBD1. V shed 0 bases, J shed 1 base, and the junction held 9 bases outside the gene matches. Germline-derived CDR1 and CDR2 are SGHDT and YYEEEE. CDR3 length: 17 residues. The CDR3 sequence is CASSLDLGQMLNYGYTF. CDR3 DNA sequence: TGTGCCAGCAGCTTGGACTTGGGACAGATGCTTAACTATGGCTACACCTTC.

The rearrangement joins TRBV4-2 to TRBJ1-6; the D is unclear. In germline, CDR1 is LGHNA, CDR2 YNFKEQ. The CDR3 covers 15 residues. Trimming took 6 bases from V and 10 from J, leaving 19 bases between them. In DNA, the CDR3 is TGTGCCAGCAGTCCCCCCGGCACCGTCCAATCACCCCTCCACTTT. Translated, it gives CASSPPGTVQSPLHF.

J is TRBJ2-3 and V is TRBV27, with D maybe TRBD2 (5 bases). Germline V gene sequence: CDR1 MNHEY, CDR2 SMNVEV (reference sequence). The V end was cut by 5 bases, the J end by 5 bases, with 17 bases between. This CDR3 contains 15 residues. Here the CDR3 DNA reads TGTGCCAGCAGTCTTCTCGGATTCGAGGGAGATACGCAGTATTTT. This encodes CASSLLGFEGDTQYF.

The CDR3 protein is CASSFGFDTQYF. The DNA for the CDR3 is TGTGCCAGCAGTTTCGGGTTCGATACGCAGTATTTT. The chain has TRBV28 and TRBJ2-3; unclear D gene. The length of the CDR3 is 12 residues. Germline CDR1 MDHEN, CDR2 SYDVKM. V lost 3 bases and J 6 bases, leaving 7 bases between the germline ends.

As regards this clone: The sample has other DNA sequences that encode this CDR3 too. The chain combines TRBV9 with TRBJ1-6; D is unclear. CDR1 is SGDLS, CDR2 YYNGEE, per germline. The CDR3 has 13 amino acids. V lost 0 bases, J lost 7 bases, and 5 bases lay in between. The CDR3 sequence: CASSVGGNSPLHF. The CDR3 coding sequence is TGTGCCAGCAGCGTAGGTGGGAATTCACCCCTCCACTTT.

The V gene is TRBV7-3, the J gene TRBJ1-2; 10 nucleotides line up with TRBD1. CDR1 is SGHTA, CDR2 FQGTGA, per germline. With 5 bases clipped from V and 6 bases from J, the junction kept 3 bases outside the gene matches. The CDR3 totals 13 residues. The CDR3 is CASSLGTGDGYTF. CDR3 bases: TGTGCCAGCAGCCTTGGGACAGGGGATGGCTACACCTTC.

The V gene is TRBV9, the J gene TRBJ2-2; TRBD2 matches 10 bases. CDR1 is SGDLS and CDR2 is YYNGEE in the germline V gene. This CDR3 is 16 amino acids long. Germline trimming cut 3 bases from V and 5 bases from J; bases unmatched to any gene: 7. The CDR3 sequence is CASSARLAGGTGELFF. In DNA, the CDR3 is TGTGCCAGCAGCGCCCGACTAGCGGGCGGGACCGGGGAGCTGTTTTTT.

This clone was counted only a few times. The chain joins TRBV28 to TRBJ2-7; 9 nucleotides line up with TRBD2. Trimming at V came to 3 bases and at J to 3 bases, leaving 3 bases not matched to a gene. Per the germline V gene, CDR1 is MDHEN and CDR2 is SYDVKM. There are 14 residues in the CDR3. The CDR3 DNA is TGTGCCAGCAGTTTCCCTAGCGGGGTCTACGAGCAGTACTTC. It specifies CASSFPSGVYEQYF.

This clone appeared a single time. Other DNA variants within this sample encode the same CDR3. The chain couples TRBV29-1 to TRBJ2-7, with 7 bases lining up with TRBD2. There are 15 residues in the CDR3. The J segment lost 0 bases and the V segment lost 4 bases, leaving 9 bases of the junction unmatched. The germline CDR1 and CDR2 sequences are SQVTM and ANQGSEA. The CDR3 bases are TGCAGCGTTGCGGGGGGTGCGCTCCCCTCCTACGAGCAGTACTTC. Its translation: CSVAGGALPSYEQYF.

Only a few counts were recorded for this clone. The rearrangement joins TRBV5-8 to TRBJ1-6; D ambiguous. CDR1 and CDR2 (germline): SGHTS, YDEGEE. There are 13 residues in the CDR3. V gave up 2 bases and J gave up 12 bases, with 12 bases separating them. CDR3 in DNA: TGTGCCAGCAGCTTTTTGGAGGAACAACCCCTCCACTTT. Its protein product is CASSFLEEQPLHF.

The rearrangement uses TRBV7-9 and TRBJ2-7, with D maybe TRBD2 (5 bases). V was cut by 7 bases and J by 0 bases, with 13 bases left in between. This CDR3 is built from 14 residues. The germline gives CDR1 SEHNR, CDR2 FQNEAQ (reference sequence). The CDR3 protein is CASTFKEASYEQYF. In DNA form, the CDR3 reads TGTGCCAGCACCTTCAAGGAGGCCTCCTACGAGCAGTACTTC.

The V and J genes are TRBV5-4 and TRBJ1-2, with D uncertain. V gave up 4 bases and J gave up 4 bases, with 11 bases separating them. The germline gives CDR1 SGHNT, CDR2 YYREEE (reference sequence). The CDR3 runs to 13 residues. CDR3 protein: CASSPQWAYGYTF. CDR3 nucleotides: TGTGCCAGCAGCCCCCAATGGGCCTATGGCTACACCTTC.

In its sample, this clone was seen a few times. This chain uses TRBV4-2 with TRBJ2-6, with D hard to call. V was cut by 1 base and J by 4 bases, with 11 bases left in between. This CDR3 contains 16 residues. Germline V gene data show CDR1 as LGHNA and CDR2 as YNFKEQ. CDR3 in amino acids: CASSQVGRRGANVLTF. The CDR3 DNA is TGTGCCAGCAGCCAAGTTGGGCGGCGCGGGGCCAACGTCCTGACTTTC.

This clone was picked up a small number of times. In DNA form, the CDR3 reads TGTGCCAGCAGCTTTGGACAGGGGACCGGGGAGCTGTTTTTT. Protein product: CASSFGQGTGELFF. This chain connects TRBV5-6 to TRBJ2-2; 9 nucleotides match TRBD1. The V segment lost 2 bases and the J segment 5 bases; nucleotides outside the gene matches: 1. The germline CDR1 and CDR2 sequences are SGHDT and YYEEEE. This CDR3 comprises 14 residues.

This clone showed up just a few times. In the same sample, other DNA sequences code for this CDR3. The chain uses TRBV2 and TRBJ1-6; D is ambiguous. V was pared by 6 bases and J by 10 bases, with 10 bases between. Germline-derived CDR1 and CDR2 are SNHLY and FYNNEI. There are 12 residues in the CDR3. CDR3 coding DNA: TGTGCCAGCAGGGGTACGGGGTCACCCCTCCACTTT. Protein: CASRGTGSPLHF.

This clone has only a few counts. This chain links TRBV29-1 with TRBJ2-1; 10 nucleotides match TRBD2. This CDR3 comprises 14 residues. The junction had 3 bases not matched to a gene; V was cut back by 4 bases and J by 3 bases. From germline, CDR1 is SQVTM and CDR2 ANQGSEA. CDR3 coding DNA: TGCAGCGTTGTAGCTAGCGGGGGCTACAATGAGCAGTTCTTC. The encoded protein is CSVVASGGYNEQFF.

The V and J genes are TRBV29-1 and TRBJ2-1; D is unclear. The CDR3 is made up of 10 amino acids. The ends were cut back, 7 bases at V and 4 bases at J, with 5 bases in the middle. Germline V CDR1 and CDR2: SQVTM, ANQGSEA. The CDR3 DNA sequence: TGCAGCGGGGGTTACAATGAGCAGTTCTTC. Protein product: CSGGYNEQFF.

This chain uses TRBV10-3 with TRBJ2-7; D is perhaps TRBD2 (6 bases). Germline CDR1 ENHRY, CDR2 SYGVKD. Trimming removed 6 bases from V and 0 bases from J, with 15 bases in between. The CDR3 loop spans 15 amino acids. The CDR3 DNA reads TGTGCCATCAGACTGAACCGGGACTTCTCCTACGAGCAGTACTTC. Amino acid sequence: CAIRLNRDFSYEQYF.

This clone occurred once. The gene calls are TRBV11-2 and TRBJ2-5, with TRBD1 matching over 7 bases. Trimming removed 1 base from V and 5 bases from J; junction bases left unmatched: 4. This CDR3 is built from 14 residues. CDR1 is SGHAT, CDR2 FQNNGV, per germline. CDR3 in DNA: TGTGCCAGCAGCTTAGGACAGGGATTGGAGACCCAGTACTTC. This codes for CASSLGQGLETQYF.

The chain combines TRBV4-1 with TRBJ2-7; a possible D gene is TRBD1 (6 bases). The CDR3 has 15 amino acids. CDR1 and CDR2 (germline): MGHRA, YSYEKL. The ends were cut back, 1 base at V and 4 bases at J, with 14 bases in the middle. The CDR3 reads CASSQVRQGSYEQYF. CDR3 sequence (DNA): TGCGCCAGCAGCCAAGTCCGTCAGGGGAGTTACGAGCAGTACTTC.

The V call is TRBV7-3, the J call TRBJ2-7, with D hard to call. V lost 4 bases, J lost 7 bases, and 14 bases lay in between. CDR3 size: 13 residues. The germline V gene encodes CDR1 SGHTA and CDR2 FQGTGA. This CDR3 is CASSSGDVGEQYF. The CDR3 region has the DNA TGTGCCAGCAGCTCAGGAGACGTGGGGGAGCAGTACTTC.

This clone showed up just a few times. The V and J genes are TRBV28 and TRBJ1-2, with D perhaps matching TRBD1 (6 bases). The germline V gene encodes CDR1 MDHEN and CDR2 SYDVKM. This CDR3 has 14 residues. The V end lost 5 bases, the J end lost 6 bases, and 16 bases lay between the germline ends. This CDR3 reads CASSPGTHTNGYTF. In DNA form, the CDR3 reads TGTGCCAGCAGTCCGGGGACACATACGAATGGCTACACCTTC.

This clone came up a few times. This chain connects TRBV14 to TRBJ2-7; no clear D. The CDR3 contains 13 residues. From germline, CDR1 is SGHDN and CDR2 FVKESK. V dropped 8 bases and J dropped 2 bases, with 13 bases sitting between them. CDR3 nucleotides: TGTGCCAGCGCATTAGACGGACCCTACGAGCAGTACTTC. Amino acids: CASALDGPYEQYF.

CDR3 sequence (DNA): TGTGCCAGCAGCTTAGGGACAGGGGCAACTAATGAAAAACTGTTTTTT. Translating it yields CASSLGTGATNEKLFF. The chain carries TRBV7-2 and TRBJ1-4; 9 bases are a match to TRBD1. The germline V gene has CDR1 SGHTA and CDR2 FQGNSA. The V and J ends lost 1 base and 0 bases, in that order; junction bases with no gene match: 0. The CDR3 spans 16 residues. Looking up the rest from reference TRBV7-2 and TRBJ1-4 gives the full variable domain: GAGVSQSPSNKVTEKGKDVELRCDPISGHTALYWYRQSLGQGLEFLIYFQGNSAPDKSGLPSDRFSAERTGGSVSTLTIQRTQQEDSAVYLCASSLGTGATNEKLFFGSGTQLSVL.

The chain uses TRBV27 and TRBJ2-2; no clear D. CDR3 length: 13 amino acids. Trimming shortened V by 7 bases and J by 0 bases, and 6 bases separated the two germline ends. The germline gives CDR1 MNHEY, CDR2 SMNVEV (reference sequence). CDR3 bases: TGTGCCAGCACGAAAGCGAACACCGGGGAGCTGTTTTTT. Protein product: CASTKANTGELFF.

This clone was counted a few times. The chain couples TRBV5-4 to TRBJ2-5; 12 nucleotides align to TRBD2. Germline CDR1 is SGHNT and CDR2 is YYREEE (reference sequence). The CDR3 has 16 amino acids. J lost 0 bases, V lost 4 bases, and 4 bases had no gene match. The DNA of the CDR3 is TGTGCCAGCAGCACGGGACTAGCGGGCCACCAAGAGACCCAGTACTTC. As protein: CASSTGLAGHQETQYF.

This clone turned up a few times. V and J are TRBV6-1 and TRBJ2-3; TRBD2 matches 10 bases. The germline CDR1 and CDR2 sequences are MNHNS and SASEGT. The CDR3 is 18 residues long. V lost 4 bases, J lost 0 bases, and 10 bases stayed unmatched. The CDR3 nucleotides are TGTGCCAGCAGTGGACAACCGGGACTAGCGTTTAGCACAGATACGCAGTATTTT. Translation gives CASSGQPGLAFSTDTQYF.